This T cell receptor beta chain was captured by sequencing in a study of beta chain features in type 1 diabetes. Overall study context: The examined sorted cells totaled about 110 million across samples. Overall study results and limits: Compared to healthy donors, patients appeared to have naive, central memory and Treg TCRB repertoires that were more alike. Patients with type 1 diabetes showed fewer VDJ junction insertions and more deletions.

The whole isolated RNA underwent reverse transcription, so sequencing captured expressed TCRB transcripts. Assay used: immunoSEQ multiplex PCR; TCRdb lists only in-frame clones, some missing. The profile shows roughly 290,000 clones, approximately 8% of them singletons. On this clone: Its antigen is still unknown.

With 0 bases removed from V and 6 bases from J, the gap between germline ends came to 8 bases. This CDR3 contains 14 residues. Germline V CDR1 and CDR2: LGHNA, YSLEER. The receptor's source is a woman under 30 in good health. Sequencing was done on a sample of central memory CD4+ T cells from blood. V gene TRBV4-3 combines with J gene TRBJ2-2, with D maybe TRBD2 (5 bases). This chain's CDR3 is CASSQERVAGELFF. The CDR3 region has the DNA TGCGCCAGCAGCCAAGAGAGGGTGGCCGGGGAGCTGTTTTTT.